The subject of this entry is one T cell receptor (beta chain). Distinct nucleotide sequences in the sample also encode this CDR3. Sequencing used immunoSEQ multiplex PCR; TCRdb keeps in-frame clones, though not all of them. The data show some 1,900,000 clones, roughly 94% seen once. This sample was taken from a study of shared clonotypes between healthy human individuals. CD45RO negativity and positive selection for CCR7 defined naive CD8 cells, a population that excluded terminally differentiated effector memory CD45RA+ cells. Germline trimming cut 5 bases from V and 4 bases from J; bases unmatched to any gene: 5. Germline V gene sequence: CDR1 SGHTA, CDR2 FQGNSA. This CDR3 contains 15 residues.

The chain employs TRBV7-2 and TRBJ2-7; TRBD2 agrees at 13 bases. The TCR comes from a man between 18 and 29 years old in good health. The sequenced sample was naive CD8+ T cells sorted from blood. This chain's CDR3 is CASSLGLAGVYEQYF. DNA for the CDR3: TGTGCCAGCAGCCTAGGACTAGCGGGAGTGTACGAGCAGTACTTC.